Each of the 17 T cell receptor beta chains below was sequenced from the same sample in a study of T cells in Graves' hyperthyroidism and ophthalmopathy. It was RNA transcripts that yielded the amplified TCR beta CDR3 regions. First-round RT-PCR with HTBI primers amplified the TCR CDR3 region. Each CDR3 protein is one row after TCRdb ran MiXCR on the multiplex PCR reads. The sample carries approximately 530,000 distinct CDR3 sequences, roughly 17% recorded once. Sequenced: blood. These receptor sequences come from a woman between 18 and 29 years old with Graves' hyperthyroidism.

This clonotype was counted ten times or more. The gene calls are TRBV28 and TRBJ1-5; D not resolved. The CDR3 extends over 15 amino acids. The ends were cut back, 5 bases at V and 0 bases at J, with 11 bases in the middle. CDR1 is MDHEN and CDR2 is SYDVKM in the germline V gene. Written as DNA, the CDR3 is TGTGCCAGCAGTCGACTTGACAATAGCAATCAGCCCCAGCATTTT. Translated, it gives CASSRLDNSNQPQHF.

This clonotype was recorded many times. V usage is TRBV12-3 or TRBV12-4 and J usage is TRBJ2-1; D is ambiguous. This CDR3 is 14 amino acids long. Trimming left V 3 bases short and J 5 bases short, with 11 bases between. CDR3 bases: TGTGCCAGCAGTTTTACGTCAGGTGACAATGAGCAGTTCTTC. It codes for CASSFTSGDNEQFF.

This clonotype was seen many times. The chain combines TRBV20-1 with TRBJ2-3, with 10 bases matching TRBD2. J lost 5 bases, V lost 6 bases, and 14 bases had no gene match. CDR1 and CDR2 (germline): DFQATT, SNEGSKA (reference sequence). This CDR3 is 16 amino acids long. The CDR3 spells CSAPNPLAGVIDTQYF. The CDR3 nucleotides are TGCAGTGCCCCGAACCCCCTAGCGGGAGTAATAGATACGCAGTATTTT.

Regarding this clonotype: A much larger clone differs from this one at a single base, so this may be a read error. The chain couples TRBV12-3 or TRBV12-4 to TRBJ1-5; D call uncertain. V was shortened by 2 bases and J by 3 bases, with 11 bases between the two germline ends. The CDR3 contains 15 residues. The CDR3 DNA is TGTGCCAGCAGTTTATCCAGAGATAACAATCAGCCCCAGCATTTT. It codes for CASSLSRDNNQPQHF.

There are many counts of this clonotype. This chain uses TRBV24-1 with TRBJ1-1; D not resolved. V gave up 3 bases and J gave up 0 bases, with 7 bases separating them. CDR1 and CDR2 (germline): KGHDR, SFDVKD. The CDR3 has 14 amino acids. CDR3 residues: CATSDSSMNTEAFF. CDR3 DNA sequence: TGTGCCACCAGTGATAGCAGTATGAACACTGAAGCTTTCTTT.

There are many counts of this clonotype. This chain joins TRBV7-2 and TRBJ2-7; 7 nucleotides match TRBD1. Germline CDR1 and CDR2: SGHTA and FQGNSA. J was trimmed by 3 bases and V by 3 bases; bases with no gene match: 14. This CDR3 comprises 17 residues. In DNA, the CDR3 is TGTGCCAGCAGCTTGCCTTCGCTAGGGGGCGCGAGCTACGAGCAGTACTTC. Protein sequence: CASSLPSLGGASYEQYF.

V is TRBV20-1 and J is TRBJ1-4, with D possibly being TRBD1 (5 bases). The CDR3 sequence is 13 residues long. Germline lookup yields CDR1 DFQATT and CDR2 SNEGSKA (reference sequence). The V and J ends lost 3 bases and 7 bases respectively, with 12 bases between them. The CDR3 protein is CSASSQGGEKLFF. The CDR3 DNA is TGCAGTGCTAGTAGTCAGGGAGGTGAAAAACTGTTTTTT.

In this sample, this clonotype turned up many times. This chain joins TRBV20-1 and TRBJ2-7; possibly TRBD2 for D (5 bases). The CDR3 contains 14 residues. V was clipped by 3 bases and J by 3 bases, with 15 bases between them. Germline V gene sequence: CDR1 DFQATT, CDR2 SNEGSKA (reference sequence). CDR3 nucleotides: TGCAGTGCTAGTCGCCGCGCGGGCTACTACGAGCAGTACTTC. This sequence encodes CSASRRAGYYEQYF.

The rearrangement links TRBV28 to TRBJ2-3, with 15 bases that match TRBD2. Germline CDR1 reads MDHEN; CDR2 reads SYDVKM. V lost 5 bases to trimming and J lost 6 bases; unmatched junction nucleotides: 9. The CDR3 has 17 residues. The CDR3 bases are TGTGCCAGCAGTCCCTCCAGGGGACTAGCGGGAGGTGATACGCAGTATTTT. This encodes CASSPSRGLAGGDTQYF. The variable domain in full, completed from reference TRBV28 and TRBJ2-3, reads DVKVTQSSRYLVKRTGEKVFLECVQDMDHENMFWYRQDPGLGLRLIYFSYDVKMKEKGDIPEGYSVSREKKERFSLILESASTNQTSMYLCASSPSRGLAGGDTQYFGPGTRLTVL.

This clonotype was detected many times. This chain uses TRBV7-2 with TRBJ2-7; TRBD2 matches at 8 bases. Per the germline V gene, CDR1 is SGHTA and CDR2 is FQGNSA. The CDR3 totals 16 residues. V trimming: 0 bases; J trimming: 3 bases; junction bases outside the gene matches: 7. The CDR3 region has the DNA TGTGCCAGCAGCTTAGCGCAGGGGACTAGAAGCTACGAGCAGTACTTC. Amino acids: CASSLAQGTRSYEQYF.

The chain combines TRBV7-9 with TRBJ1-6; D is ambiguous. The CDR3 totals 14 residues. V shed 5 bases and J shed 8 bases, with 13 bases lying between them. Germline loops: CDR1 SEHNR, CDR2 FQNEAQ (reference sequence). The CDR3 reads CASSPALGDSPLHF. In nucleotides, the CDR3 is TGTGCCAGCAGCCCGGCCCTCGGAGATTCACCCCTCCACTTT.

At least ten counts were recorded for this clonotype. V is TRBV13 and J is TRBJ2-1; no clear D. Germline V gene lookup returns CDR1 PRHDT and CDR2 FYEKMQ (reference sequence). CDR3 length: 17 residues. V lost 0 bases, J lost 3 bases, and 15 bases lay in between. The CDR3 loop is CASSLGPSLDYYNEQFF. For the CDR3, the DNA is TGTGCCAGCAGCTTAGGCCCGTCATTAGATTACTACAATGAGCAGTTCTTC. Together with reference TRBV13 and TRBJ2-1, the CDR3 gives the full variable domain: AAGVIQSPRHLIKEKRETATLKCYPIPRHDTVYWYQQGPGQDPQFLISFYEKMQSDKGSIPDRFSAQQFSDYHSELNMSSLELGDSALYFCASSLGPSLDYYNEQFFGPGTRLTVL.

The V gene is TRBV18, the J gene TRBJ2-7; D is unresolved. The CDR3 consists of 15 residues. Germline-derived CDR1 and CDR2 are KGHSH and LQKENI. With 2 bases removed from V and 1 base from J, the gap between germline ends came to 12 bases. CDR3 residues: CASSPSGQTSYEQYF. In DNA, the CDR3 is TGTGCCAGCTCACCATCGGGCCAGACATCCTACGAGCAGTACTTC.

This clonotype was observed a handful of times. The genes are TRBV3-1 and TRBJ2-5; 10 bases match TRBD2. Germline lookup yields CDR1 LGHDT and CDR2 YNNKEL (reference sequence). The V gene end was trimmed by 7 bases and the J gene end by 2 bases; junction bases not matched to a gene: 4. This CDR3 has 14 residues. The DNA for the CDR3 is TGTGCCAGCAAGGCTAGCGGGGGACAAGAGACCCAGTACTTC. It encodes CASKASGGQETQYF.

This rearrangement joins TRBV29-1 to TRBJ1-2; D ambiguous. CDR1 is SQVTM, CDR2 ANQGSEA, per germline. Trimming removed 7 bases at V and 5 bases at J, with 17 bases between. This CDR3 is 13 amino acids long. The CDR3 reads CSAGREREYGYTF. The CDR3 region has the DNA TGCAGCGCTGGACGTGAACGGGAATATGGCTACACCTTC.

This chain joins TRBV7-9 and TRBJ1-1, with D unclear. Germline-derived CDR1 and CDR2 are SEHNR and FQNEAQ (reference sequence). The CDR3 runs to 17 residues. The V end lost 5 bases, the J end lost 1 base, and 20 bases lay between the germline ends. The CDR3 protein is CASSRPGEASWNTEAFF. CDR3 coding DNA: TGTGCCAGCAGCCGCCCGGGCGAAGCCTCTTGGAACACTGAAGCTTTCTTT.

V is TRBV10-3 and J is TRBJ1-4; 11 nucleotides line up with TRBD1. The CDR3 is made up of 15 amino acids. Germline V gene lookup returns CDR1 ENHRY and CDR2 SYGVKD. Trimming at V came to 10 bases and at J to 8 bases, leaving 12 bases not matched to a gene. CDR3 protein: CATSGGTGGLEKLFF. CDR3 sequence (DNA): TGTGCCACATCGGGGGGGACAGGGGGTCTCGAAAAACTGTTTTTT.